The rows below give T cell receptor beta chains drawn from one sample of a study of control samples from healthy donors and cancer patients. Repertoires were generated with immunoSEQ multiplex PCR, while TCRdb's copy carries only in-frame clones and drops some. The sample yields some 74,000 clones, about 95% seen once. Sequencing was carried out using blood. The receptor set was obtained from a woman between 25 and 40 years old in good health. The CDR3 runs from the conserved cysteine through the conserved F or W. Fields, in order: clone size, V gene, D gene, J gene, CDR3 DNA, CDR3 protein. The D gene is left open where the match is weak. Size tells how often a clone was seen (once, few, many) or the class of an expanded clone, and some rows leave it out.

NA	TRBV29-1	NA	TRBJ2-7	TGCAGCGTTGAAGATCCCGGGCAATCCTACGAGCAGTACTTC	CSVEDPGQSYEQYF
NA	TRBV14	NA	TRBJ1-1	TGTGCCAGCAGCCAAGACTCCCGGGCTGAAGCTTTCTTT	CASSQDSRAEAFF
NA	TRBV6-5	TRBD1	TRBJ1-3	TGTGCCAGCCCGAGGGGACAGAGCTCTGGAAACACCATATATTTT	CASPRGQSSGNTIYF
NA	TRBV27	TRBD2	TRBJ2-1	TGTGCCAGCAGTTTAGTACGGGGGGGCCTGTCCTACAATGAGCAGTTCTTC	CASSLVRGGLSYNEQFF
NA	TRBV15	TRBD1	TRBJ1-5	TGTGCCACCAGCTTAGACAGGGGAGGGGAGCCCCAGCATTTT	CATSLDRGGEPQHF
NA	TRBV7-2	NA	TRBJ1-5	TGTGCCAGCCAGGACATAGTGAGCAATCAGCCCCAGCATTTT	CASQDIVSNQPQHF
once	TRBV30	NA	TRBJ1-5	TGTGCCTGGAGTCGTGGGGCTGGGAATCAGCCCCAGCATTTT	CAWSRGAGNQPQHF
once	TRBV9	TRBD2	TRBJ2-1	TGTGCCAGCAGCTTCGCGGGGGTACCCACGGATGAGCAGTTCTTC	CASSFAGVPTDEQFF
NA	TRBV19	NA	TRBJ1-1	TGTGCCAGTAGTCCCTGGGCGGGGCGGGGGCTCACTGAAGCTTTCTTT	CASSPWAGRGLTEAFF
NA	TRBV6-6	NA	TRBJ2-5	TGTGCCATCCGAGCGGAATCTTTTCAAGAGACCCAGTACTTC	CAIRAESFQETQYF
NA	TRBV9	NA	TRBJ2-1	TGTGCCAGCAGCAGGGAGTATCGTGATGAGCAGTTCTTC	CASSREYRDEQFF
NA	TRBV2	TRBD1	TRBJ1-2	TGTGCCAGCAGTTACCTGGGACAGGGGGCGATTGGCTACACCTTC	CASSYLGQGAIGYTF
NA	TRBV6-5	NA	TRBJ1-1	TGTGCCAGCAGGCGACCTACAGGATACACTGAAGCTTTCTTT	CASRRPTGYTEAFF
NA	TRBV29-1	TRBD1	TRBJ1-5	TGCAGCGCTGGACAGGGCTTAAATCAGCCCCAGCATTTT	CSAGQGLNQPQHF
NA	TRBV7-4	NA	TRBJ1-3	TGTGCCAGCAGCGGTAAGGGAATGGCTGGAAACACCATATATTTT	CASSGKGMAGNTIYF
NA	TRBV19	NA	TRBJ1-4	TGTGCCAGTATGCACAAAGGAGAAAAACTGTTTTTT	CASMHKGEKLFF
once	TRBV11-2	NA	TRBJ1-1	TGTGCCAGCAGCTTAGATACCAGGGAAGCTTTCTTT	CASSLDTREAFF
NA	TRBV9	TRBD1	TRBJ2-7	TGTGCCAGCAGCGTAGGGGGTTACGACAGGGCCGAGCAGTACTTC	CASSVGGYDRAEQYF
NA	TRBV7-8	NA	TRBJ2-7	TGTGCCAGCAGCCCACGTGATGGGCGGACCTACGAGCAGTACTTC	CASSPRDGRTYEQYF
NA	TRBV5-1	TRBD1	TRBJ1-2	TGCGCCAGCAGCCCAGAACAGGGGGCAAGTGGCTACACCTTC	CASSPEQGASGYTF
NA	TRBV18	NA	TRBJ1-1	TGTGCCAGCTCATCGACAGTGAACACTGAAGCTTTCTTT	CASSSTVNTEAFF
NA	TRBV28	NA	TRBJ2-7	TGTGCCAGCAGTACCCTCGGGCCAGAATACGAGCAGTACTTC	CASSTLGPEYEQYF
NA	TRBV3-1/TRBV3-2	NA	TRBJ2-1	TGTGCCAGCAGCCAAGAGGTTTCGTTAAGTGAGCAGTTCTTC	CASSQEVSLSEQFF
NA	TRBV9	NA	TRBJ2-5	TGTGCCAGCAGCGCCGGAATCACTCCGAGAGGGGAGACCCAGTACTTC	CASSAGITPRGETQYF
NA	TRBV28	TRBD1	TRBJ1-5	TGTCTTACCGGGACAGGGTACGATCAGCCCCAGCATTTT	CLTGTGYDQPQHF
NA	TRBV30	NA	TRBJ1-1	TGTGCCTGGAGTGTAATAGGGGCCTGGGGGACTGAAGCTTTCTTT	CAWSVIGAWGTEAFF
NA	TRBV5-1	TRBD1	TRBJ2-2	TGCGCCAGCAGCTTGGGGGACAGGGATGTAGGCGGGGAGCTGTTTTTT	CASSLGDRDVGGELFF
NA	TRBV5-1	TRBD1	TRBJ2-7	TGCGCCAGCAGCAGAACCGGGACAGGGTGGGAGCAGTACTTC	CASSRTGTGWEQYF
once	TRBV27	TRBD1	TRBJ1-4	TGTGCCAGCATCCCGACAGGGTGGAGGGAAAAACTGTTTTTT	CASIPTGWREKLFF
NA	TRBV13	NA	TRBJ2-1	TGTGCCAGCAGCGCAGGGCCTCTAAGGGAGTTCTTC	CASSAGPLREFF
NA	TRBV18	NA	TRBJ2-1	TGTGCCAGCTCACCACGAAAAGGAATGGGTGAGCAGTTCTTC	CASSPRKGMGEQFF
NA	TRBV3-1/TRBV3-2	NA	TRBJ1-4	TGTGCCAGCAGCCCCAAGGGGAAGGAGGCAACTAATGAAAAACTGTTTTTT	CASSPKGKEATNEKLFF
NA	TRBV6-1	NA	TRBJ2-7	TGTGCCAGCAGTGAAGCGTCCGCCGATGGGGCTTACGAGCAGTACTTC	CASSEASADGAYEQYF
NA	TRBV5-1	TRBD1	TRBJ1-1	TGCGCCAGCAGCCGAACAGGGGAGACTGAAGCTTTCTTT	CASSRTGETEAFF
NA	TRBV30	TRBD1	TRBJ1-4	TGTGCCTGGAGGGCGGGACAGGGTGGTCGCGAAAAACTGTTTTTT	CAWRAGQGGREKLFF
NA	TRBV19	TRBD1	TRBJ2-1	TGTGCCAGTTCCGAGGGACAGAGCTCCTACAATGAGCAGTTCTTC	CASSEGQSSYNEQFF
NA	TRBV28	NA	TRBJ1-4	TGTGCCAGCCGTCGATTAAACTATGAAAAACTGTTTTTT	CASRRLNYEKLFF
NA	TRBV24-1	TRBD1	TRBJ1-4	TGTGCCACCAGCCCCGGGACAGGGGGCGCAGGTGAAAAACTGTTTTTT	CATSPGTGGAGEKLFF
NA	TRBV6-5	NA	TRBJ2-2	TGTGCCAGCATCGGGGACGGACAGAGCGGGGAGCTGTTTTTT	CASIGDGQSGELFF
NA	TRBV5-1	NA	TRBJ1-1	TGCGCCAGCAGCTTGGGTGGGTCTATGAACACTGAAGCTTTCTTT	CASSLGGSMNTEAFF
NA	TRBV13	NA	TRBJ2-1	TGTGCCAGCAGCCCGGACGGTAATGAGCAGTTCTTC	CASSPDGNEQFF
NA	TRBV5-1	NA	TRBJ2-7	TGCGCCAGCAGCTCACTGGACTCCCACCCCTACGAGCAGTACTTC	CASSSLDSHPYEQYF
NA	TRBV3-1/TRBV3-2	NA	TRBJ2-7	TGTGCCAGCAGCCAAGTTTCGCACGAGCAGTACTTC	CASSQVSHEQYF
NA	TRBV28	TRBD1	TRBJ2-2	TGTGCCGGCCGGACAGGGGGAACCGGGGAGCTGTTTTTT	CAGRTGGTGELFF
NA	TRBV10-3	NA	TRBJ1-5	TGTGCCATCAGTGACAGTCATTCAAATCAGCCCCAGCATTTT	CAISDSHSNQPQHF
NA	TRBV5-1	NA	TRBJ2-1	TGCGCCAGCAGCTTGTGGGGCGAGAGGGACAATGAGCAGTTCTTC	CASSLWGERDNEQFF
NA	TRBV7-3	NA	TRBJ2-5	TGTGCCAGCAGCTCCAGGGATCAAGAGACCCAGTACTTC	CASSSRDQETQYF
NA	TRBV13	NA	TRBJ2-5	TGTGCCAGCAGCAAAGAGACCGGCGAGACCCAGTACTTC	CASSKETGETQYF
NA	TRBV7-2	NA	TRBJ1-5	TGTGCCAGCAGCTTAGTTTTGACAGCAGAAGTGCAGCCCCAGCATTTT	CASSLVLTAEVQPQHF
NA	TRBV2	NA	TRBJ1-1	TGTGCCAGCAGTCTTCAGGGTTCCACTGAAGCTTTCTTT	CASSLQGSTEAFF
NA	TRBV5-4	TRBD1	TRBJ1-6	TGTGCCAGCAGCGTACAGGGGAGTTCACCCCTCCACTTT	CASSVQGSSPLHF
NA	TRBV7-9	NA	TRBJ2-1	TGTGCCAGCAGCTATAGCCTCTTCTATGAGCAGTTCTTC	CASSYSLFYEQFF
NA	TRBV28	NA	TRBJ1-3	TGTGCCAGCAGGGTTGGTCGGGGAGACTCTGGAAACACCATATATTTT	CASRVGRGDSGNTIYF
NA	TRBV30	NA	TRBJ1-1	TGTGCCTGGAAGGACAGTACGAACACTGAAGCTTTCTTT	CAWKDSTNTEAFF